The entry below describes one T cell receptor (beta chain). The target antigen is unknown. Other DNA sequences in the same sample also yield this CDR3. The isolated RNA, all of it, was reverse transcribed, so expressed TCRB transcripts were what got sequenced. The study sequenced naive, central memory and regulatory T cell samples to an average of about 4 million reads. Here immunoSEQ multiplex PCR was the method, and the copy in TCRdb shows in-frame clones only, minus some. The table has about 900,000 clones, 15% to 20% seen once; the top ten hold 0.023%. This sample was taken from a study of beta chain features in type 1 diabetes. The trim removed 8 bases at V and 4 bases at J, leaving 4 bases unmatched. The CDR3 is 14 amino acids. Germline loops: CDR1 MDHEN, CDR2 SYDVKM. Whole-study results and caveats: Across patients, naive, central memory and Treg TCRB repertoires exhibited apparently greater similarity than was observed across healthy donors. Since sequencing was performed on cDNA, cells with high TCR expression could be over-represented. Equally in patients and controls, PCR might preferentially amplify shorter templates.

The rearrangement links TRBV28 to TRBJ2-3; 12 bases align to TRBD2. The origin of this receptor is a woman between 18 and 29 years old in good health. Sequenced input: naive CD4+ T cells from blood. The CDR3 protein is CASSTSGSSDTQYF. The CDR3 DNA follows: TGTGCCAGCTCGACTAGCGGGAGTTCAGATACGCAGTATTTT.